In its sample, the clone carrying this T cell receptor (beta chain) was seen once. Its antigen is still unknown. The sample comes from a study of regulatory T cells in long-lasting Graves disease. Study results and caveats: In persistent patients, shared public clonotypes (more than 2,500) outnumbered those in new patients (approximately 880). It was in persistent disease that TRBV28, TRBJ1-2 and TRBJ2-5 were favored. Lower TCR diversity characterized persistent Graves' patients relative to newly diagnosed patients.

The ends lost 1 base at V and 7 bases at J; junction bases unmatched: 3. The CDR3 is 14 amino acids. The V gene's germline CDR1 is SGHTA and CDR2 FQGNSA. The time point is: persistent/refractory GD, antithyroid drugs over 5 years with positive TRAb. RNA from PBMCs was the source of the TCR library. For TCR beta, libraries came from iRepertoire HTBI primers and Arm-PCR of CDR3 regions. Each CDR3 protein gets one entry after TCRdb re-called the multiplex PCR reads with MiXCR. The sample shows under 500,000 distinct CDR3 sequences, more than 20% of them seen only once. This TCR derives from a female donor with Graves disease. This material consisted of peripheral blood mononuclear cells (PBMCs), taken when the disease was refractory, from a patient treated with antithyroid drugs. The chain uses TRBV7-2 and TRBJ2-1, with TRBD1 matching over 8 bases. The CDR3: CASSLVGQVNEQFF. Here the CDR3 DNA reads TGTGCCAGCAGCTTAGTGGGACAGGTTAATGAGCAGTTCTTC.